Shown below are 10 T cell receptor beta chains from a single sample sequenced in a study of blood T cells in healthy people across ages (dated by TCRdb to between 2014 and 2017). Library generation was performed with 5' RACE. The data were produced on an Illumina HiSeq 2500. The second PCR ran for roughly 7 to 12 cycles and used a J-beta primer mix along with a sample-barcoded 5' primer. Using fastp at Q25 and MiXCR, TCRdb reprocessed the public reads and kept productive beta chains. Rows with one shared CDR3 protein collapse into an entry with the most common genes and DNA. This sample is represented by about 1,400,000 distinct CDR3 sequences; about 43% of them were singletons. The leading ten clones occupy 7.9% of the sample. Sequenced: blood. The receptors were sampled from a woman under 30 in good health.

This sequence joins TRBV14 and TRBJ1-2; D unresolved. Trimming stripped 1 base from V and 6 bases from J, with 12 bases between. This CDR3 has 14 amino acids. Germline V lookup: CDR1 SGHDN, CDR2 FVKESK. CDR3 DNA sequence: TGTGCCAGCAGCCAAGTACCCGGGGTGGATGGCTACACCTTC. Translating it yields CASSQVPGVDGYTF.

The rearrangement uses TRBV6-4 and TRBJ2-1; 8 bases fit TRBD2. J was trimmed by 4 bases and V by 2 bases; bases with no gene match: 7. Germline V gives CDR1 MRHNA, CDR2 SNTAGT. The CDR3 sequence is 16 residues long. The CDR3 sequence: CASSDGSGGVYNEQFF. The CDR3 region has the DNA TGTGCCAGCAGTGACGGGTCGGGAGGGGTATACAATGAGCAGTTCTTC.

The gene calls are TRBV18 and TRBJ2-1, with TRBD2 identical over 7 bases. The ends lost 3 bases at V and 9 bases at J; junction bases unmatched: 5. From germline, CDR1 is KGHSH and CDR2 LQKENI. The CDR3 runs 13 residues. The chain's CDR3 is CASSPPGGVEQFF. CDR3 bases: TGTGCCAGCTCACCCCCGGGGGGAGTTGAGCAGTTCTTC. Full variable domain (rest looked up from reference TRBV18 and TRBJ2-1): NAGVMQNPRHLVRRRGQEARLRCSPMKGHSHVYWYRQLPEEGLKFMVYLQKENIIDESGMPKERFSAEFPKEGPSILRIQQVVRGDSAAYFCASSPPGGVEQFFGPGTRLTVL.

This clonotype occurred a few times. The rearrangement links TRBV5-1 to TRBJ2-7, with 8 positions matching TRBD1. Germline loops: CDR1 SGHRS, CDR2 YFSETQ. This CDR3 is built from 15 residues. J lost 7 bases, V lost 1 base, and 10 bases had no gene match. CDR3 sequence (DNA): TGCGCCAGCAGCTTGTCCAGGGGGCCCTCCATTGAGCAGTACTTC. Translating it yields CASSLSRGPSIEQYF. The variable domain in full, completed from reference TRBV5-1 and TRBJ2-7, reads KAGVTQTPRYLIKTRGQQVTLSCSPISGHRSVSWYQQTPGQGLQFLFEYFSETQRNKGNFPGRFSGRQFSNSRSEMNVSTLELGDSALYLCASSLSRGPSIEQYFGPGTRLTVT.

V and J are TRBV6-2 or TRBV6-3 and TRBJ1-2, with a possible D match to TRBD1 (5 bases). CDR1 and CDR2 from the germline V gene are MNHEY and SVGEGT. V lost 2 bases, J lost 4 bases, and 11 bases lay in between. The length of the CDR3 is 14 residues. The CDR3: CASSYDGGVYGYTF. The DNA for the CDR3 is TGTGCCAGCAGTTACGACGGGGGAGTCTATGGCTACACCTTC.

This sequence joins TRBV20-1 and TRBJ1-6, with 7 bases identical to TRBD1. Trimming took 6 bases from V and 0 from J; bases not matched to a gene: 5. This CDR3 has 15 residues. Looked up from germline, CDR1 is DFQATT and CDR2 is SNEGSKA (reference sequence). CDR3 nucleotide sequence: TGCAGTGCCCAGGACAGGAGCTCCTATAATTCACCCCTCCACTTT. Amino acid sequence: CSAQDRSSYNSPLHF.

This clonotype was counted a few times. The genes are TRBV7-8 and TRBJ1-1, with D unclear. The germline V and J ends were trimmed by 5 bases and 1 base, with 8 bases remaining between them. Germline V gives CDR1 SGHVS, CDR2 FQNEAQ. This CDR3 is built from 13 residues. CDR3 nucleotides: TGTGCCAGCAGCACTTCATGGAACACTGAAGCTTTCTTT. Protein: CASSTSWNTEAFF.

This clonotype was counted only a few times. The chain couples TRBV20-1 to TRBJ2-7; TRBD2 agrees at 10 bases. Germline V gene data show CDR1 as DFQATT and CDR2 as SNEGSKA (reference sequence). The trim removed 5 bases at V and 2 bases at J, leaving 9 bases unmatched. CDR3 size: 15 residues. CDR3 in amino acids: CSAEALAGGPYEQYF. DNA for the CDR3: TGCAGTGCTGAGGCCTTAGCGGGGGGACCCTACGAGCAGTACTTC.

Notes on this clonotype: At one of its ends the junction is not consistent with the germline gene, which may arise from a read error. The V and J genes are TRBV5-1 and TRBJ2-1, with 9 bases that match TRBD2. This CDR3 comprises 15 residues. The germline CDR1 and CDR2 sequences are SGHRS and YFSETQ. This CDR3 is CASSLAGNSYNGQFF. DNA for the CDR3: TGCGCCAGCAGCCTAGCGGGGAACTCCTACAATGGGCAGTTCTTC. Full variable domain (rest looked up from reference TRBV5-1 and TRBJ2-1): KAGVTQTPRYLIKTRGQQVTLSCSPISGHRSVSWYQQTPGQGLQFLFEYFSETQRNKGNFPGRFSGRQFSNSRSEMNVSTLELGDSALYLCASSLAGNSYNGQFFGPGTRLTVL.

The gene calls are TRBV20-1 and TRBJ2-7; 9 nucleotides align to TRBD2. This CDR3 region has 15 residues. With V trimmed by 0 bases and J by 3 bases, 6 bases remained unmatched. From germline, CDR1 is DFQATT and CDR2 SNEGSKA (reference sequence). CDR3: CSARDLGGGGYEQYF. The DNA of the CDR3 is TGCAGTGCTAGAGACCTTGGCGGGGGGGGCTACGAGCAGTACTTC.